This T cell receptor beta chain appears in the sequencing data of a study of T cells after yellow fever vaccination. Study results and limitations: Though weaker, the secondary response peaked faster, on day 5 versus 15. Once the booster was given, most primary-vaccination clones reappeared, at approximately 97% for CD4 and around 90% for CD8.

The V gene's germline CDR1 is SGHTA and CDR2 FQGNSA. Trimming cost V 5 bases and J 4 bases; bases outside gene matches: 11. The CDR3 runs to 16 residues. This clonotype was found a few times. The antigen is undetermined. 5'RACE template switching generated TCR cDNA, adding a universal primer site and UMIs. TCRdb passed the 5' RACE reads through MiXCR, listing each CDR3 protein once. The profile shows about 400,000 distinct CDR3 sequences, approximately 10% of them singletons. The J gene is TRBJ2-3, the V gene TRBV7-2, with 8 bases aligning to TRBD1. Source: PBMCs, taken on the day of the first yellow fever vaccination. This receptor was obtained from a man younger than 30 who received the YFV17D yellow fever vaccine. CDR3 nucleotides: TGTGCCAGCAGCCCCCGAGGACAGGGTGGATCAGATACGCAGTATTTT. Translation gives CASSPRGQGGSDTQYF. Complete variable domain (other parts from reference TRBV7-2 and TRBJ2-3): GAGVSQSPSNKVTEKGKDVELRCDPISGHTALYWYRQSLGQGLEFLIYFQGNSAPDKSGLPSDRFSAERTGGSVSTLTIQRTQQEDSAVYLCASSPRGQGGSDTQYFGPGTRLTVL.